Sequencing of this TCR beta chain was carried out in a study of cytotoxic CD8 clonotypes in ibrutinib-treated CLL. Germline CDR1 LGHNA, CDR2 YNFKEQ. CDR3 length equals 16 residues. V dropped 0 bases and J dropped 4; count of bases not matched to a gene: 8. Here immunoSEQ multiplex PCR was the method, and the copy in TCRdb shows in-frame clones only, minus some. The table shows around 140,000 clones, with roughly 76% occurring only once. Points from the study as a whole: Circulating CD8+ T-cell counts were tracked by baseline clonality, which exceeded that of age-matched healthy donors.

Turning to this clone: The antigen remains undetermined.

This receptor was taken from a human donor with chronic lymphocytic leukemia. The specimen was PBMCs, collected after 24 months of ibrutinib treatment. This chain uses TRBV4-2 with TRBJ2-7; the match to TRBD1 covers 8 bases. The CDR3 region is CASSQEEDRVRYEQYF. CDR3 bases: TGTGCCAGCAGCCAAGAGGAGGACAGGGTTAGGTACGAGCAGTACTTC.